This entry is about one TCR beta chain. What it binds is not known. This record belongs to a study of a mutant IDH1 vaccine in newly diagnosed glioma. Study-wide context: Every participant had undergone radiotherapy, temozolomide, or both before, and most underwent both.

Noted time point: week 47, end of study. Each vaccine dose was 300 ug of mutant IDH1 20-mer peptide, with topical imiquimod. Donors had new WHO grade 3 or 4 IDH1-mutant, ATRX-lost astrocytomas. V was trimmed by 0 bases and J by 6 bases, leaving 10 bases between them. CDR1 and CDR2 (germline): SGHRS, YFSETQ. The CDR3 extends over 14 amino acids. Data came from immunoSEQ multiplex PCR; TCRdb stores just in-frame clones and leaves some out. The sample consists of over 80,000 clones, approximately 78% of them appearing once. This receptor was identified in a middle-aged man with glioma. V and J are TRBV5-1 and TRBJ2-1; D uncertain. Sequenced material: PBMCs, taken from a glioma patient whose treatment included an IDH1 peptide vaccine. The CDR3: CASSLEQTSNEQFF. The CDR3 region has the DNA TGCGCCAGCAGCTTGGAACAGACAAGCAATGAGCAGTTCTTC. The complete variable domain, with remaining parts taken from reference TRBV5-1 and TRBJ2-1, reads KAGVTQTPRYLIKTRGQQVTLSCSPISGHRSVSWYQQTPGQGLQFLFEYFSETQRNKGNFPGRFSGRQFSNSRSEMNVSTLELGDSALYLCASSLEQTSNEQFFGPGTRLTVL.